These 7 T cell receptor beta chains share one sample of origin, sequenced in a study of identical twins. MiXCR, applied by TCRdb to the 5' RACE reads, yields one record per CDR3 protein. This table has about 520,000 distinct CDR3 sequences, approximately 22% appearing once. The sample was also linked to a second study, of T cells expressing NK-cell markers.

Sequenced sample: CD4+ T cells sorted from blood. The receptor set was obtained from a woman aged 18-30 years in good health.

This chain uses TRBV6-1 with TRBJ2-6; the D is unclear. Trimming removed 4 bases from V and 2 bases from J, with 18 bases in between. Germline CDR1 MNHNS, CDR2 SASEGT. The CDR3 is 18 residues long. As DNA, the CDR3 is TGTGCCAGCAGTGGAAGGCAGGCCCTTTATCCTGGGGCCAACGTCCTGACTTTC. Translated: CASSGRQALYPGANVLTF.

This clonotype was detected a few times. The chain recombines TRBV18 with TRBJ1-6, with D unclear. This CDR3 spans 15 amino acids. CDR1 KGHSH and CDR2 LQKENI come from the germline V gene. V shed 1 base and J shed 4 bases, with 8 bases lying between them. CDR3: CASSPQGQYNSPLHF. Written as DNA, the CDR3 is TGTGCCAGCTCACCACAAGGGCAGTATAATTCACCCCTCCACTTT.

The chain employs TRBV12-3 or TRBV12-4 and TRBJ2-3; D possibly corresponds to TRBD2 (6 bases). This CDR3 has 19 residues. With 5 bases removed from V and 4 bases from J, the gap between germline ends came to 28 bases. The CDR3 loop reads CASSQIPRGGTRGSDTQYF. The CDR3 region has the DNA TGTGCCAGCAGTCAAATCCCTCGGGGCGGGACGAGGGGTTCAGATACGCAGTATTTT.

This clonotype showed up just a few times. The genes are TRBV9 and TRBJ2-3; 8 nucleotides line up with TRBD1. Germline trimming cut 0 bases from V and 8 bases from J; bases unmatched to any gene: 5. CDR3 length: 14 amino acids. Germline CDR1 is SGDLS and CDR2 is YYNGEE. CDR3 protein: CASSVAGQGGTQYF. CDR3 DNA: TGTGCCAGCAGCGTAGCCGGACAGGGAGGTACGCAGTATTTT.

This clonotype occurred a few times. The V and J genes are TRBV20-1 and TRBJ2-1; D is undetermined. The CDR3 runs 14 residues. Germline CDR1 is DFQATT and CDR2 is SNEGSKA (reference sequence). V was trimmed by 1 base and J by 0 bases, leaving 7 bases between them. The CDR3: CSARVADSYNEQFF. CDR3 in DNA: TGCAGTGCTAGAGTGGCAGACTCCTACAATGAGCAGTTCTTC.

This clonotype was seen only a few times. This chain links TRBV6-2 or TRBV6-3 with TRBJ2-1, with TRBD1 matching over 8 bases. The CDR3 sequence is 13 residues long. Germline V gives CDR1 MNHEY, CDR2 SVGEGT. V trimming: 6 bases; J trimming: 9 bases; junction bases outside the gene matches: 7. The CDR3 protein is CASRGQGDGEQFF. The CDR3 DNA follows: TGTGCCAGCAGAGGACAGGGTGACGGTGAGCAGTTCTTC.

This clonotype was picked up a small number of times. The chain recombines TRBV10-2 with TRBJ1-2, with D perhaps matching TRBD1 (6 bases). Looked up from germline, CDR1 is WSHSY and CDR2 is SAAADI. The CDR3 length is 12 residues. Trimming cost V 11 bases and J 4 bases, with 14 bases left between them. DNA for the CDR3: TGCGCCGGGGGGCAACAAACCTATGGCTACACCTTC. Protein product: CAGGQQTYGYTF.